This TCR beta chain appears in the sequencing data of a study of shared clonotypes between healthy human individuals. Naive-designated CD8 cells lacked CD45RO, were positively enriched for CCR7, and omitted terminally differentiated effector memory CD45RA+ cells. Profiled with immunoSEQ multiplex PCR; TCRdb holds only in-frame clones, not every one. Among around 1,900,000 clones, roughly 93% were seen once, and the ten largest hold about 1.6%. Germline trimming cut 6 bases from V and 7 bases from J; bases unmatched to any gene: 11. Germline values: CDR1 SGHVS, CDR2 FQNEAQ. The CDR3 is made up of 15 amino acids.

The V call is TRBV7-8, the J call TRBJ2-2; 7 bases map to TRBD1. This receptor was obtained from a man between 18 and 35 years old in good health. Some clones in this sample may be carry-over from other donors' samples. The sample was naive CD8+ T cells from PBMCs. The CDR3 sequence: CASSERQGRIGELFF. CDR3 DNA: TGTGCCAGCAGTGAGAGACAGGGCCGTATCGGGGAGCTGTTTTTT.